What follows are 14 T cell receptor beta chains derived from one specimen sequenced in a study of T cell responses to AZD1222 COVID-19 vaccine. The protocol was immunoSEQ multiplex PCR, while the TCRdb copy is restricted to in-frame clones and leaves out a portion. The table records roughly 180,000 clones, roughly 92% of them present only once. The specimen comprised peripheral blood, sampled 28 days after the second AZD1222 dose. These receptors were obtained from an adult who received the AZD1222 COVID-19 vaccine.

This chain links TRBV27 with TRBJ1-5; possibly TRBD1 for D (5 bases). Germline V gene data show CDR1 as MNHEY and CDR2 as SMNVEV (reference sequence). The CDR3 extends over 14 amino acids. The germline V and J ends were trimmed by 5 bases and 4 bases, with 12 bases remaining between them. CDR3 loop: CASSPGTGNQPQHF. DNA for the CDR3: TGTGCCAGCAGTCCCGGGACGGGGAATCAGCCCCAGCATTTT.

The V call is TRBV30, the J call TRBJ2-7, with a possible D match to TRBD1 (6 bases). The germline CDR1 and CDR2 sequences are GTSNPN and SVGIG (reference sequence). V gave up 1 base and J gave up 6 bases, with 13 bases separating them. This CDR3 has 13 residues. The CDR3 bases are TGTGCCTGGAGTGCGGGGACATTGGCCGAGCAGTACTTC. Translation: CAWSAGTLAEQYF.

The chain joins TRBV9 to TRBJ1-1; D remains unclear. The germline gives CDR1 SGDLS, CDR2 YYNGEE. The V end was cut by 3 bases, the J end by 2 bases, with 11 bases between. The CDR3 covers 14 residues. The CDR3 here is CASSAQVHNTEAFF. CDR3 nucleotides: TGTGCCAGCAGCGCTCAGGTTCACAACACTGAAGCTTTCTTT.

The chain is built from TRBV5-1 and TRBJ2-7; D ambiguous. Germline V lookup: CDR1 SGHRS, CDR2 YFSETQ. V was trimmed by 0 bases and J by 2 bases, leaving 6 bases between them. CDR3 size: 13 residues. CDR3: CASSLEIAYEQYF. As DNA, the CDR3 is TGCGCCAGCAGCTTGGAGATAGCCTACGAGCAGTACTTC.

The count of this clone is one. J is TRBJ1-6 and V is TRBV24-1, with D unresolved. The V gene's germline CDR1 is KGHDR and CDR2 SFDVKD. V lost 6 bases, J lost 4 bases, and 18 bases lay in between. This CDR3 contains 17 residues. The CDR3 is CATSLSRDNLYNSPLHF. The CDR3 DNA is TGTGCCACCAGTTTATCTCGTGACAACCTTTATAATTCACCCCTCCACTTT.

The CDR3 is CASSYSGTGISYEQYF. DNA of the CDR3: TGTGCCAGCAGTTACTCGGGGACAGGTATCTCCTACGAGCAGTACTTC. The rearrangement links TRBV6-5 to TRBJ2-7, with 8 bases identical to TRBD1. This CDR3 has 16 amino acids. Germline loops: CDR1 MNHEY, CDR2 SVGAGI. V shed 0 bases and J 0 bases; nucleotides not matched to a gene: 4.

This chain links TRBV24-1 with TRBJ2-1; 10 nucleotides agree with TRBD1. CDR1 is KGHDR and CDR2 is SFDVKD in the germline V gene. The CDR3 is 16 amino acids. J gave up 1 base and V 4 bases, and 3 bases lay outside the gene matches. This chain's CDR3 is CATSEPGQGSYNEQFF. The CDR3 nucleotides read TGTGCCACCAGTGAACCGGGACAGGGGTCCTACAATGAGCAGTTCTTC.

CDR3: CASSQEGNSYNEQFF. The CDR3, as DNA: TGCGCCAGCAGCCAAGAGGGTAATAGCTACAATGAGCAGTTCTTC. The genes are TRBV4-1 and TRBJ2-1; D remains ambiguous. Germline assignment: CDR1 MGHRA and CDR2 YSYEKL. V lost 0 bases to trimming and J lost 3 bases, with 9 bases between them. CDR3 size: 15 residues.

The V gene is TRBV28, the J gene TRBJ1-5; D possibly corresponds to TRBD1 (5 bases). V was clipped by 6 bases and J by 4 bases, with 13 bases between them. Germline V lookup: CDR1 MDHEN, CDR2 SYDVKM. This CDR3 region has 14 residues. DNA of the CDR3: TGTGCCAGCAGCGGGACCGTTACTAATCAGCCCCAGCATTTT. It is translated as CASSGTVTNQPQHF.

CDR3 amino acids: CAWSQDRVTDTQYF. CDR3 nucleotide sequence: TGTGCCTGGAGCCAGGACAGGGTAACAGATACGCAGTATTTT. The rearrangement joins TRBV30 to TRBJ2-3; 8 bases align to TRBD1. The CDR3 is 14 amino acids. Per germline, CDR1 GTSNPN and CDR2 SVGIG (reference sequence). V dropped 3 bases and J dropped 3; count of bases not matched to a gene: 5.

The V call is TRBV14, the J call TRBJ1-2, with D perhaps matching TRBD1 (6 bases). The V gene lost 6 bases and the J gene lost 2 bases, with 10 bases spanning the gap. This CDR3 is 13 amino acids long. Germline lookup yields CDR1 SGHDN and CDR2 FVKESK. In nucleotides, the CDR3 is TGTGCCAGCAGTATAGACAGGAACTATGGCTACACCTTC. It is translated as CASSIDRNYGYTF.

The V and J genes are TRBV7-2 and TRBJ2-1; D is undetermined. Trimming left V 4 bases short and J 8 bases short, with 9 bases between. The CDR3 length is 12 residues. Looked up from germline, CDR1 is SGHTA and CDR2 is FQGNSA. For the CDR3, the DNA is TGTGCCAGCAGCTGGGGTAGGGATGAGCAGTTCTTC. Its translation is CASSWGRDEQFF. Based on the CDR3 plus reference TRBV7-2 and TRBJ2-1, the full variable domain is GAGVSQSPSNKVTEKGKDVELRCDPISGHTALYWYRQSLGQGLEFLIYFQGNSAPDKSGLPSDRFSAERTGGSVSTLTIQRTQQEDSAVYLCASSWGRDEQFFGPGTRLTVL.

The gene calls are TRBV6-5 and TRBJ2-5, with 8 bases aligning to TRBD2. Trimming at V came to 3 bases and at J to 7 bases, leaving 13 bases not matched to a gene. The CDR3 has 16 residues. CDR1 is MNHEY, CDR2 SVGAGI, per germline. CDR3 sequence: CASSYPGGGRSGTQYF. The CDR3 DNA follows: TGTGCCAGCAGTTATCCCGGGGGGGGCCGTTCTGGGACCCAGTACTTC.

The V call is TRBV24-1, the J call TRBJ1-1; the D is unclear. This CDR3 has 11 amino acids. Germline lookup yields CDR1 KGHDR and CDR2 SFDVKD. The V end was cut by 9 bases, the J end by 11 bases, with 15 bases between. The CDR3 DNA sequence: TGTGCCACCGAATCGTCCGGGGTCGCTTTCTTT. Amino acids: CATESSGVAFF.